Here is one T cell receptor (beta chain) with its context. This sample was included in a study of blood T cell repertoires in COVID-19. Study information: The origin of the acute and convalescent COVID-19 samples was the United States, Italy and Spain. PBMCs, B-cell-depleted T cells, or T cells provided the cDNA or gDNA that made up the material.

V lost 6 bases and J 0 bases, leaving 15 bases between the germline ends. This CDR3 region has 15 residues. Germline CDR1 SGHAT, CDR2 FQNNGV. Per the study methods: Estimates of nucleated cell counts were drawn from the amplification of reference gene primers. TCRdb keeps only in-frame clones here, not all; method: immunoSEQ multiplex PCR. The DNA was the basis for D and trimming; V, J and clone size are from that table. This sample carries about 140,000 clones, approximately 89% of them seen once, and the ten largest clones take roughly 10%. Sequencing used peripheral blood. The V gene is TRBV11-2, the J gene TRBJ2-7; D remains unclear. This receptor was taken from a man aged 55-75 years with active or convalescent COVID-19. CDR3 bases: TGTGCCAGCAGTCTAGAGGTCCGGGTCTCCTACGAGCAGTACTTC. Protein sequence: CASSLEVRVSYEQYF.